The present T cell receptor (beta chain) was sequenced within a study of CXCR3-negative and CXCR3-positive naive CD8 T cells. The CDR3 extends over 15 amino acids. CDR1 is SGHVS and CDR2 is FQNEAQ in the germline V gene. The method, 5' RACE with UMI labels, was used to prepare the TRB cDNA libraries. For each CDR3 protein, TCRdb gives one entry from its re-call of the 5' RACE reads, without DNA. The sample has just over 60,000 distinct CDR3 sequences. V is TRBV7-8 and J is TRBJ2-1; TCRdb indicates TRBD1, and absent DNA this call remains unverified. This TCR derives from a human donor in good health. Some clones in this sample may be carry-over from other donors' samples. The sample taken for sequencing was naive CXCR3- CD8+ T cells from blood. This sample's subset: CD45RO-CCR7+CD27+CD95- naive CD8+ T cells lacking CXCR3 (TNR3-). The CDR3 sequence: CASSVDRVGNNEQFF.